This T cell receptor beta chain was obtained from a study of blood T cells in healthy people across ages. Study outcomes and limitations: A conclusive naive versus antigen-experienced comparison was prevented by the unsorted PBMCs. It was not known whether donors were CMV positive (a possible confounder of expanded clonotype changes).

This clonotype was recorded a few times. Its antigen is as yet unknown. The second PCR ran about 6 to 12 cycles with a sample-barcoded 5' primer and J-beta primers. TCRdb re-derived calls from the 5' RACE reads in MiXCR, one entry per CDR3 protein. Among more than 1.4 million distinct CDR3 sequences listed, around 39% were seen once. The CDR3 runs to 18 residues. J gave up 4 bases and V 4 bases, and 12 bases lay outside the gene matches. Germline-derived CDR1 and CDR2 are SGHTA and FQGNSA. The V gene is TRBV7-2, the J gene TRBJ2-7, with 14 bases that match TRBD2. Sequencing input: blood. The sequence was obtained from a woman between 18 and 29 years old in good health. The CDR3: CASSSGTSGSQGVYEQYF. In DNA, the CDR3 is TGTGCCAGCAGCTCCGGGACTAGCGGGAGTCAAGGCGTATACGAGCAGTACTTC.